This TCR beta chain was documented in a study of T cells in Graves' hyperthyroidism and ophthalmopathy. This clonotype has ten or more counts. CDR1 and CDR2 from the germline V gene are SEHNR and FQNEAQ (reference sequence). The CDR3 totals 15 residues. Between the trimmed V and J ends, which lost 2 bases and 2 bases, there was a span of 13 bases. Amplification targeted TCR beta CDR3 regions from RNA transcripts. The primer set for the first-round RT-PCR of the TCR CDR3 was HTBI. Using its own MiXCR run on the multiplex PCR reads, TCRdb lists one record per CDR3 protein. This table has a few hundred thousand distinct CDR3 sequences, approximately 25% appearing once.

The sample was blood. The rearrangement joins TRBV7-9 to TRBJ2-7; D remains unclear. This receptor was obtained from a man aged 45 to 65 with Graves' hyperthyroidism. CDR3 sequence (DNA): TGTGCCAGCAGCTTACTACAAGGTTCGGCCTACGAGCAGTACTTC. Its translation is CASSLLQGSAYEQYF.